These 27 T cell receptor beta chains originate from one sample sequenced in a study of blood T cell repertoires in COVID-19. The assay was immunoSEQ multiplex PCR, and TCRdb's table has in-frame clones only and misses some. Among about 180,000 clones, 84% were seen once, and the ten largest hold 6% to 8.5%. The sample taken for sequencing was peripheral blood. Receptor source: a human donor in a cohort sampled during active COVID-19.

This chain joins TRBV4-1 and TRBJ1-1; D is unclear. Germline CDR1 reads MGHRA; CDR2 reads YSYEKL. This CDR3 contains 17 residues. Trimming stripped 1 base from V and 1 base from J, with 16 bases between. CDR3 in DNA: TGCGCCAGCAGCCAAGTCCCACCTTGGGCAGGGAACACTGAAGCTTTCTTT. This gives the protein CASSQVPPWAGNTEAFF.

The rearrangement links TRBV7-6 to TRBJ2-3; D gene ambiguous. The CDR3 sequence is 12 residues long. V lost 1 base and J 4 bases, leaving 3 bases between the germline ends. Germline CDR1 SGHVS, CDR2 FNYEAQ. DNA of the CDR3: TGTGCCAGCAGCTTAGGAGCAGATACGCAGTATTTT. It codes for CASSLGADTQYF.

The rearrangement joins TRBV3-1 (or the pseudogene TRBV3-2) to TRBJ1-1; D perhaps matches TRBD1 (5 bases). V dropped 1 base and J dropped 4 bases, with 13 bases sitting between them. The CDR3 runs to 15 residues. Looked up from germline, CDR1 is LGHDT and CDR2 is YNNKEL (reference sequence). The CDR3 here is CASSQAGLGGTEAFF. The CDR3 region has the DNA TGTGCCAGCAGCCAAGCAGGCCTGGGGGGCACTGAAGCTTTCTTT.

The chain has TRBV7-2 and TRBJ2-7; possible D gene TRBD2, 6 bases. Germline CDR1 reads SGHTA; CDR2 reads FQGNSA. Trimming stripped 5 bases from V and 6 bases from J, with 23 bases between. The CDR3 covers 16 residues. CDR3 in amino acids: CASSLHGARGGGEQYF. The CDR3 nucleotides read TGTGCCAGCAGCCTCCACGGGGCGAGGGGAGGAGGCGAGCAGTACTTC.

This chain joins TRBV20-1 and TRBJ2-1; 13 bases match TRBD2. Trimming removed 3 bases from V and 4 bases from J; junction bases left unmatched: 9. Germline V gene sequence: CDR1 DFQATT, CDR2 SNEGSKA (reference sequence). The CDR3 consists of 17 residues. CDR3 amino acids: CSASVSGLAGTYNEQFF. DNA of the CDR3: TGCAGTGCTAGTGTCTCGGGACTAGCGGGGACGTACAATGAGCAGTTCTTC.

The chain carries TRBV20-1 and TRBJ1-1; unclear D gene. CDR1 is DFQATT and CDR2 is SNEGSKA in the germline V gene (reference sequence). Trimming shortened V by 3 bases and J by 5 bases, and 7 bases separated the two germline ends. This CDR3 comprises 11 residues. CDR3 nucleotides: TGCAGTGCTAGCACGGGAACTGAAGCTTTCTTT. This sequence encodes CSASTGTEAFF.

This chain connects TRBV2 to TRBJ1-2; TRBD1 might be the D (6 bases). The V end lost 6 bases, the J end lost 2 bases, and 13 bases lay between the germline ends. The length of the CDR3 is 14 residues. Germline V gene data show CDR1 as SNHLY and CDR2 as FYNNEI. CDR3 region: CASSVLTGNYGYTF. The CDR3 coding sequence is TGTGCCAGCAGCGTCCTCACAGGGAACTATGGCTACACCTTC.

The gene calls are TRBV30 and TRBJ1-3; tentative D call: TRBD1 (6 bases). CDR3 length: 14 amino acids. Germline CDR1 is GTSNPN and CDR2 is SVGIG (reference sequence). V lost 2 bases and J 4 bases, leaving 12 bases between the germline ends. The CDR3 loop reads CAWSRGRGGNTIYF. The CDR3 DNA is TGTGCCTGGAGTAGGGGAAGGGGGGGAAACACCATATATTTT.

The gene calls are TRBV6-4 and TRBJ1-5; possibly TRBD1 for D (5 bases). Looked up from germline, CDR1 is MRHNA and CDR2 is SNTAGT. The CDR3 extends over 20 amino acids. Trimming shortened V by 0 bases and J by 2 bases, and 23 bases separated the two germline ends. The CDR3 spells CASSDSKVVGGFRGNQPQHF. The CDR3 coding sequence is TGTGCCAGCAGTGACTCGAAAGTTGTGGGGGGATTTAGGGGCAATCAGCCCCAGCATTTT.

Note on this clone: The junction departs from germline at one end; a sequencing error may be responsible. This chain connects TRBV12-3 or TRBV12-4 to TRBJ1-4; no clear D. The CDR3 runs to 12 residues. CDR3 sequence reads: CASSLAAQALLF. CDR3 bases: TGTGCCAGCAGTTTAGCCGCGCAGGCGCTACTTTTT.

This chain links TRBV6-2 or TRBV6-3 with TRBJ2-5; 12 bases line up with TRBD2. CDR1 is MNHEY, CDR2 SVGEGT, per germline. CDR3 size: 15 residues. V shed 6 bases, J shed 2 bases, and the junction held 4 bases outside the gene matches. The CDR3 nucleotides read TGTGCCAGCAGCCGCGGACTAGCGGGACAAGAGACCCAGTACTTC. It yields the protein CASSRGLAGQETQYF.

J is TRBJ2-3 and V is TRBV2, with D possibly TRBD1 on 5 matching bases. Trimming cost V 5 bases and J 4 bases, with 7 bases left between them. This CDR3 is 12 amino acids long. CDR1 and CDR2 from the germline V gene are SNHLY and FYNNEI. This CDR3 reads CASSRQSDTQYF. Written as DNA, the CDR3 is TGTGCCAGCAGTCGACAGTCAGATACGCAGTATTTT.

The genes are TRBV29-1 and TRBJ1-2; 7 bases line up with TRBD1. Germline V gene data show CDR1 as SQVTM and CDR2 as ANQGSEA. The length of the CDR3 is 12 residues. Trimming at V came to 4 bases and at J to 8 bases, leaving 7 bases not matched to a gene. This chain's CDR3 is CSVGGTADGYTF. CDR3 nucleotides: TGCAGCGTTGGGGGGACAGCAGACGGCTACACCTTC.

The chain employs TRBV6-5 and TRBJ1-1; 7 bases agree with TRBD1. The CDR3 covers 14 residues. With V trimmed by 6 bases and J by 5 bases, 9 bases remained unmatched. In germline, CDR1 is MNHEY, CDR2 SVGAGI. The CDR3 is CASRSLRGRTEAFF. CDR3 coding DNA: TGTGCCAGCAGGTCCCTCAGGGGGAGGACTGAAGCTTTCTTT.

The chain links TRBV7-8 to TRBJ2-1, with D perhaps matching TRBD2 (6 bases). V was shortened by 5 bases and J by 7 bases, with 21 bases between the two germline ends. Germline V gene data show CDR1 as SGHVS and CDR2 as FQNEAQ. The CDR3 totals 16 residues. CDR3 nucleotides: TGTGCCAGCAGCGCCGGGGCGGGGATCGGCGTGAATGAGCAGTTCTTC. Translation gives CASSAGAGIGVNEQFF.

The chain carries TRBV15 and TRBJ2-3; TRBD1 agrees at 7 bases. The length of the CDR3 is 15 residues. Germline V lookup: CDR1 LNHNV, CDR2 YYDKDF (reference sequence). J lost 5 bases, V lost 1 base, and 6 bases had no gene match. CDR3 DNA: TGTGCCACCAGCAGAGGACAGGGATCAAGAGATACGCAGTATTTT. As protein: CATSRGQGSRDTQYF.

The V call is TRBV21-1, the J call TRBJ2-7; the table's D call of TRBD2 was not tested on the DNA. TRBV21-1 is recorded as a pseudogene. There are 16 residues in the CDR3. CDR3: CASSIWAGGDTYEQYF. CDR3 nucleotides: TGTGCCAGCAGCATTTGGGCGGGGGGGGATACCTACGAGCAGTACTTC.

CDR3 sequence (DNA): TGTGCCAGCTTCCGGACAGGGTCTAACTATGGCTACACCTTC. This codes for CASFRTGSNYGYTF. This sequence joins TRBV6-5 and TRBJ1-2; 8 bases are shared with TRBD1. Germline CDR1 MNHEY, CDR2 SVGAGI. V shed 8 bases, J shed 0 bases, and the junction held 5 bases outside the gene matches. The CDR3 extends over 14 amino acids.

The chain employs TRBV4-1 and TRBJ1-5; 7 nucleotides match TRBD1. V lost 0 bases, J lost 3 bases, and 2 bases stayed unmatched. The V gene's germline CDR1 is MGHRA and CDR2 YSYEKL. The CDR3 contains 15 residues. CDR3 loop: CASSQEDRTNQPQHF. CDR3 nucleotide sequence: TGCGCCAGCAGCCAAGAGGACAGGACCAATCAGCCCCAGCATTTT.

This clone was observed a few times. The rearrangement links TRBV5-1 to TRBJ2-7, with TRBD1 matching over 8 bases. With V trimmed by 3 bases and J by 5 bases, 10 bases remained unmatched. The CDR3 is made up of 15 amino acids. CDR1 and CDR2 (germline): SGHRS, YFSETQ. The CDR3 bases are TGCGCCAGCAGCTCCCGACAGGGGTTAAAGCACGAGCAGTACTTC. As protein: CASSSRQGLKHEQYF.

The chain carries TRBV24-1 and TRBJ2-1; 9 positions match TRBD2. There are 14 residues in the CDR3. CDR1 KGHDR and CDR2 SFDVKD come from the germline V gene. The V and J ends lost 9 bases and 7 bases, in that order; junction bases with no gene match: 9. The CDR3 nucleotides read TGTGCCACCGCCTTAGCGGGGGCGCCTAATGAGCAGTTCTTC. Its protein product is CATALAGAPNEQFF.

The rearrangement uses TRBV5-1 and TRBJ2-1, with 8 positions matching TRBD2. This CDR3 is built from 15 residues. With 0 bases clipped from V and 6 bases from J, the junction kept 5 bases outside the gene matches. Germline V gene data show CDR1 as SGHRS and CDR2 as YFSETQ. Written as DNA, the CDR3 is TGCGCCAGCAGCTTGGTGGGACTAGGTACCAATGAGCAGTTCTTC. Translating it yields CASSLVGLGTNEQFF. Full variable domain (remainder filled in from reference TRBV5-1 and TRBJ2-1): KAGVTQTPRYLIKTRGQQVTLSCSPISGHRSVSWYQQTPGQGLQFLFEYFSETQRNKGNFPGRFSGRQFSNSRSEMNVSTLELGDSALYLCASSLVGLGTNEQFFGPGTRLTVL.

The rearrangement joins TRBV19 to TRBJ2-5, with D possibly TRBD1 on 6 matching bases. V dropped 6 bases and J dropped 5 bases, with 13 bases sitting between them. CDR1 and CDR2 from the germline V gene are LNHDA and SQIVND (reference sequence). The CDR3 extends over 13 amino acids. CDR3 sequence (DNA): TGTGCCAGTAGCGAATTAAGGGGGGAGACCCAGTACTTC. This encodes CASSELRGETQYF.

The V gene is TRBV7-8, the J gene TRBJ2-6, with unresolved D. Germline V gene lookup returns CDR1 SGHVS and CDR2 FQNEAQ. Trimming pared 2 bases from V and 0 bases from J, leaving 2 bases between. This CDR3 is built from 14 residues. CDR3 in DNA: TGTGCCAGCAGCTTACACTCTGGGGCCAACGTCCTGACTTTC. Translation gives CASSLHSGANVLTF.

CDR3 sequence (DNA): TGTGCCAGCAGCATTAGCGGGGGGAGCGTCCATGAGCAGTTCTTC. Translation gives CASSISGGSVHEQFF. The rearrangement joins TRBV9 to TRBJ2-1, with TRBD2 matching 10 bases. V trimming: 4 bases; J trimming: 8 bases; junction bases outside the gene matches: 9. Germline V CDR1 and CDR2: SGDLS, YYNGEE. The CDR3 has 15 residues.

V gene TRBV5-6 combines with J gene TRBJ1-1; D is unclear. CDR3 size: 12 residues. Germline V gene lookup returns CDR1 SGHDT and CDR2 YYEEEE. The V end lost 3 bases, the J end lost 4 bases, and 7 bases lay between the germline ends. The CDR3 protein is CASSYGSTEAFF. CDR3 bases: TGTGCCAGCAGCTACGGGTCCACTGAAGCTTTCTTT.

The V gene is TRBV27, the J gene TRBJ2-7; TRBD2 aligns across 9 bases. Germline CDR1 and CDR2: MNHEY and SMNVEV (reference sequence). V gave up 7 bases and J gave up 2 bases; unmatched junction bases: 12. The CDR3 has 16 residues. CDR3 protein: CASKPEASGATYEQYF. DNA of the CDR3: TGTGCCAGCAAACCTGAAGCTAGCGGGGCCACCTACGAGCAGTACTTC.